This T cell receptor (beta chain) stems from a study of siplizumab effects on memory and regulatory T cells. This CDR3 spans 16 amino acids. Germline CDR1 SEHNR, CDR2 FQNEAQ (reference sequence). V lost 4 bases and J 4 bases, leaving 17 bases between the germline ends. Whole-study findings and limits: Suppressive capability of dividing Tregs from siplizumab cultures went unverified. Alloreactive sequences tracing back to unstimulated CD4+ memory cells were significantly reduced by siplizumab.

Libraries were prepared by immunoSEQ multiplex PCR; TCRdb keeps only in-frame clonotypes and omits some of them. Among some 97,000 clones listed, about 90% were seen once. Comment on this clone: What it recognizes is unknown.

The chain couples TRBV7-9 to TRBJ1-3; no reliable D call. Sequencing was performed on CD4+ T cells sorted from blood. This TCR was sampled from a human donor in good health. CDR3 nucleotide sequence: TGTGCCAGCAGCTCCCTTCTGACCCGAGGAGGAAACACCATATATTTT. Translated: CASSSLLTRGGNTIYF.